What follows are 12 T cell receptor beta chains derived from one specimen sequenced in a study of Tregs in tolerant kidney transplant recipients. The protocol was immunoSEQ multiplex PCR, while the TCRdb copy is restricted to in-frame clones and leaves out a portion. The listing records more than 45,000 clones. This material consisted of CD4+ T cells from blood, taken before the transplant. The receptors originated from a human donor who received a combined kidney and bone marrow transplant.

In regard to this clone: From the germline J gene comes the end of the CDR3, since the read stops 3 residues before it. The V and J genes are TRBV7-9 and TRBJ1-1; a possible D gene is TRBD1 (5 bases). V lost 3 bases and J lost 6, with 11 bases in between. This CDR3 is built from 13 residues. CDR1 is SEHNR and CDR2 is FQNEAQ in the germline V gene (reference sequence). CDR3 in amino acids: CASSLNSGAEAFF. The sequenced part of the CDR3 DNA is TGTGCCAGCAGCTTGAATTCGGGGGCTGAA.

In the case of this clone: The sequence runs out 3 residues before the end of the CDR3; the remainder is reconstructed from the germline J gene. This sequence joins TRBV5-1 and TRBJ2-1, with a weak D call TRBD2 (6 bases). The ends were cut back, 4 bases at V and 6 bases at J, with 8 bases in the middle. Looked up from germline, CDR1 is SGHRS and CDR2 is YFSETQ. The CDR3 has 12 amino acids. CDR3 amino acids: CASSRDFNEQFF. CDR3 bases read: TGCGCCAGCAGCCGGGACTTCAATGAG.

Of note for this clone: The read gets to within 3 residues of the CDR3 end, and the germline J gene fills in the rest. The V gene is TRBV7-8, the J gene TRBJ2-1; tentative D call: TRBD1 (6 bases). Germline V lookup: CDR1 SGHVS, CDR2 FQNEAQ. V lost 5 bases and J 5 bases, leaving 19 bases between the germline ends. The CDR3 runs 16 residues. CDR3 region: CASSPLGRGGDNEQFF. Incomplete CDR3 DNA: TGTGCCAGCAGCCCCCTGGGCAGGGGTGGAGACAATGAG.

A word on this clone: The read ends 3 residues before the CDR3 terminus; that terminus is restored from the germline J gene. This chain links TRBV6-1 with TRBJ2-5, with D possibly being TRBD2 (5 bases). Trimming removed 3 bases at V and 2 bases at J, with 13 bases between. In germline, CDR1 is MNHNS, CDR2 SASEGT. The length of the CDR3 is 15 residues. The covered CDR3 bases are TGTGCCAGCAGTGAGTTAGCGTTAGATCAAGAGACC. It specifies CASSELALDQET. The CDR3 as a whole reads CASSELALDQETQYF.

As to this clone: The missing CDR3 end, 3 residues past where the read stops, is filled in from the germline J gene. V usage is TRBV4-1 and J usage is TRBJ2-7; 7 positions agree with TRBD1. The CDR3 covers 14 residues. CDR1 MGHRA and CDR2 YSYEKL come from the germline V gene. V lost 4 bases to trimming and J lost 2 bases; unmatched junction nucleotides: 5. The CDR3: CASSLDQGAYEQYF. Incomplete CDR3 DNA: TGCGCCAGCAGCCTCGACCAGGGGGCCTACGAG.

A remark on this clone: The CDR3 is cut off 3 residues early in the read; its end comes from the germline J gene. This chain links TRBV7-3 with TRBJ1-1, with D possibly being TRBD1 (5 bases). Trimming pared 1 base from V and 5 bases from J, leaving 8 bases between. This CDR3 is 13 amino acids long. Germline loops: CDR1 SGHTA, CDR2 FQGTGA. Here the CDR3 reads CASSLNRRTEAFF. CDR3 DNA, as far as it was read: TGTGCCAGCAGCTTAAACAGGAGAACTGAA.

The CDR3 DNA, read in part, is TGTGCCAGCTCTACCAGGGGTGGGGTTGAGACTAGCAATCAGCCC. Translation: CASSTRGGVETSNQP. From start to end, the CDR3 is CASSTRGGVETSNQPQHF. This chain links TRBV18 with TRBJ1-5; TRBD1 is a possible D gene (6 bases). Read sequence stops 3 residues before the CDR3 end, and the germline J gene provides the missing end. The length of the CDR3 is 18 residues. Germline CDR1 and CDR2: KGHSH and LQKENI. Trimming took off 6 bases at V and 0 bases at J, with 21 bases between the two ends.

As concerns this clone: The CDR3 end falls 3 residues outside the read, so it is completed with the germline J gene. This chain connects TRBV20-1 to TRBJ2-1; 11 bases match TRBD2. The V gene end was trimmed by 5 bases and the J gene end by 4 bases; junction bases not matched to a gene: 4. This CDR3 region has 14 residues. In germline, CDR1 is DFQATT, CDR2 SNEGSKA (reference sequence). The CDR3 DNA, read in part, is TGCAGTGCTTCGGGACTAGCGGCTTACAATGAG. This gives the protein CSASGLAAYNE. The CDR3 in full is CSASGLAAYNEQFF.

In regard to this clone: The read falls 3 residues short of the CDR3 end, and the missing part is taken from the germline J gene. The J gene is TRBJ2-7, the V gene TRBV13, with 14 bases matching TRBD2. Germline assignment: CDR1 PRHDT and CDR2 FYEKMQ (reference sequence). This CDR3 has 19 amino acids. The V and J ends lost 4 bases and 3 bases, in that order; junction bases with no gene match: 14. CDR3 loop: CASSSTEGLAGAYDYEQYF. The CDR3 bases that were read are TGTGCCAGCAGCTCTACCGAGGGACTAGCGGGAGCCTATGACTACGAG.

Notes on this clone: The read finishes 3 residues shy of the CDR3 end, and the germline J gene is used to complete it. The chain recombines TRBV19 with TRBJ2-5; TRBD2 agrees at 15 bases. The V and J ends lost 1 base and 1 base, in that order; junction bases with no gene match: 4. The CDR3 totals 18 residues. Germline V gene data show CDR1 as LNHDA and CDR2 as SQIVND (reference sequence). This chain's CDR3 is CASSIGGTSGRSQETQYF. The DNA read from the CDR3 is TGTGCCAGTAGTATAGGAGGGACTAGCGGGAGGTCCCAAGAGACC.

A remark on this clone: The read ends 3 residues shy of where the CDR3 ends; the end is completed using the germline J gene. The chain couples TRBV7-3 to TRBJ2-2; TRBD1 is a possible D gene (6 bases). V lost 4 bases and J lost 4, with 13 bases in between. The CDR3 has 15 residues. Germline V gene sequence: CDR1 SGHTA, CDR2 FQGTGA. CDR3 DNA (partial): TGTGCCAGCAGCTCCACAGGGCTGGGCACCGGGGAG. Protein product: CASSSTGLGTGE. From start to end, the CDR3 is CASSSTGLGTGELFF. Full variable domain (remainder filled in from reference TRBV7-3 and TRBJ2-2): GAGVSQTPSNKVTEKGKYVELRCDPISGHTALYWYRQSLGQGPEFLIYFQGTGAADDSGLPNDRFFAVRPEGSVSTLKIQRTERGDSAVYLCASSSTGLGTGELFFGEGSRLTVL.

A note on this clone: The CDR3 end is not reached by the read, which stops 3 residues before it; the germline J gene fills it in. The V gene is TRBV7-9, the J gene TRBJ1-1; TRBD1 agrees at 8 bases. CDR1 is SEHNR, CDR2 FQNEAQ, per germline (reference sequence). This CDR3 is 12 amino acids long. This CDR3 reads CASSRQGSEAFF. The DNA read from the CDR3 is TGTGCCAGCAGCCGACAGGGGTCCGAA.